This T cell receptor (beta chain) appears in the sequencing data of a study of blood T cell repertoires in COVID-19. The CDR3 totals 14 residues. CDR1 and CDR2 from the germline V gene are KGHDR and SFDVKD. V was shortened by 3 bases and J by 4 bases, with 11 bases between the two germline ends. This clone is a singleton in its sample. Some clones are missing from TCRdb's copy, which holds only in-frame ones; the method was immunoSEQ multiplex PCR. Among about 310,000 clones listed, around nine tenths were seen once. The specimen sequenced was PBMCs or T cells enriched from blood (not recorded which). This receptor was obtained from a woman aged 40 to 49 who had recovered from COVID-19. J is TRBJ1-2 and V is TRBV24-1; D might be TRBD1 (6 bases). The CDR3 nucleotides are TGTGCCACCAGTGATCCCGACAGGTTCTATGGCTACACCTTC. Its translation: CATSDPDRFYGYTF.